Listed here are 17 T cell receptor beta chains from one sample, sequenced in a study of T cell responses to AZD1222 COVID-19 vaccine. TCRdb's table, derived via immunoSEQ multiplex PCR, lists solely in-frame clones and lacks some. Counted here are more than 85,000 clones, roughly nine tenths occurring once; the ten biggest clones make up roughly 6.9%. Sequencing was performed on peripheral blood, taken on day 0 of AZD1222 vaccination. The receptors were sampled from an adult in good health.

The chain links TRBV23-1 to TRBJ2-1; D may be TRBD1 or TRBD2 (6 bases each). TRBV23-1 is treated as an ORF (open reading frame) with a function not yet certain. This CDR3 is 13 amino acids long. V was clipped by 6 bases and J by 8 bases, with 14 bases between them. The chain's CDR3 is CASRGGPADEQFF. CDR3 sequence (DNA): TGCGCCAGCAGGGGGGGCCCGGCAGATGAGCAGTTCTTC.

In regard to this clone: Other DNA sequences in this sample translate to the same CDR3. The chain couples TRBV28 to TRBJ2-7; D remains ambiguous. CDR1 is MDHEN, CDR2 SYDVKM, per germline. Trimming took 2 bases from V and 4 from J, leaving 3 bases between them. The CDR3 is made up of 11 amino acids. The CDR3 is CASSLGYEQYF. CDR3 nucleotide sequence: TGTGCCAGCAGTTTAGGATACGAGCAGTACTTC.

The chain combines TRBV12-3 or TRBV12-4 with TRBJ1-5; a weak D match, TRBD1 (5 bases). Trimming took 6 bases from V and 7 from J, leaving 10 bases between them. The CDR3 is made up of 12 amino acids. The CDR3 DNA sequence: TGTGCCAGCAGCACAGGCAGGCAGCCCCAGCATTTT. Its protein product is CASSTGRQPQHF.

The rearrangement joins TRBV5-5 to TRBJ2-1, with D perhaps matching TRBD2 (6 bases). Deletions cut 4 bases from V and 8 bases from J, with 16 bases between. Germline V lookup: CDR1 SGHKS, CDR2 YYEKEE (reference sequence). CDR3 length equals 14 residues. The CDR3 coding sequence is TGTGCCAGCAGCCCTCGGGACTGGGGCTATGAGCAGTTCTTC. Protein: CASSPRDWGYEQFF.

This clone was seen a single time. The chain carries TRBV5-5 and TRBJ2-1; 8 nucleotides agree with TRBD2. Trimming cost V 3 bases and J 1 base; bases outside gene matches: 6. CDR1 SGHKS and CDR2 YYEKEE come from the germline V gene (reference sequence). This CDR3 has 16 residues. The CDR3 protein is CASSSRLAFSYNEQFF. CDR3 in DNA: TGTGCCAGCAGCTCCCGACTAGCGTTTTCCTACAATGAGCAGTTCTTC.

This chain links TRBV5-6 with TRBJ1-1; D not certain. Germline V lookup: CDR1 SGHDT, CDR2 YYEEEE. The CDR3 sequence is 13 residues long. The V gene lost 5 bases and the J gene lost 3 bases, with 11 bases spanning the gap. CDR3 region: CASSSWRDTEAFF. In DNA, the CDR3 is TGTGCCAGCAGTTCGTGGAGGGACACTGAAGCTTTCTTT.

V is TRBV4-1 and J is TRBJ1-6; 8 bases map to TRBD1. J was trimmed by 5 bases and V by 3 bases; bases with no gene match: 3. CDR1 is MGHRA, CDR2 YSYEKL, per germline. This CDR3 comprises 15 residues. The CDR3 spells CASSQSRGHNSPLHF. The CDR3 DNA reads as TGCGCCAGCAGCCAGAGCAGGGGGCATAATTCACCCCTCCACTTT.

The CDR3 protein is CASIAPAGKTQYF. CDR3 coding DNA: TGTGCCAGCATCGCCCCGGCAGGGAAGACCCAGTACTTC. This chain uses TRBV7-2 with TRBJ2-5; TRBD1 might be the D (5 bases). Germline CDR1 reads SGHTA; CDR2 reads FQGNSA. The CDR3 length is 13 residues. Deletions cut 7 bases from V and 6 bases from J, with 15 bases between.

CDR3 nucleotides: TGTGCCAGCAGCTTCCAACTAGCGGGAGATCTCAATGAGCAGTTCTTC. Residues: CASSFQLAGDLNEQFF. The rearrangement links TRBV7-9 to TRBJ2-1, with TRBD2 identical over 11 bases. The germline gives CDR1 SEHNR, CDR2 FQNEAQ (reference sequence). V shed 3 bases, J shed 6 bases, and the junction held 7 bases outside the gene matches. The CDR3 has 16 amino acids.

This chain uses TRBV18 with TRBJ1-2; D call uncertain. CDR1 and CDR2 (germline): KGHSH, LQKENI. The germline V and J ends were trimmed by 0 bases and 4 bases, with 18 bases remaining between them. This CDR3 is 17 amino acids long. In nucleotides, the CDR3 is TGTGCCAGCTCACCACCTTACGCCCGATCTCATCCCTATGGCTACACCTTC. Translation gives CASSPPYARSHPYGYTF.

The chain employs TRBV9 and TRBJ2-7, with D unresolved. The germline V gene encodes CDR1 SGDLS and CDR2 YYNGEE. This CDR3 spans 14 amino acids. Trimming pared 0 bases from V and 2 bases from J, leaving 9 bases between. The CDR3 is CASSVVPGAYEQYF. DNA for the CDR3: TGTGCCAGCAGCGTAGTGCCAGGAGCCTACGAGCAGTACTTC.

This clone was counted once. The CDR3 nucleotides read TGTGCCAGCAGCCTAAGACAGTGGTATAGCAATCAGCCCCAGCATTTT. As protein: CASSLRQWYSNQPQHF. The rearrangement links TRBV7-8 to TRBJ1-5, with TRBD1 as a possible D gene (5 bases). V lost 5 bases to trimming and J lost 0 bases, with 14 bases between them. CDR3 size: 16 residues. Germline loops: CDR1 SGHVS, CDR2 FQNEAQ. Variable domain in full (rest from reference TRBV7-8 and TRBJ1-5): GAGVSQSPRYKVAKRGQDVALRCDPISGHVSLFWYQQALGQGPEFLTYFQNEAQLDKSGLPSDRFFAERPEGSVSTLKIQRTQQEDSAVYLCASSLRQWYSNQPQHFGDGTRLSIL.

There are a few counts of this clone. The V gene is TRBV7-2, the J gene TRBJ1-6; D might be TRBD1 (5 bases). Trimming pared 3 bases from V and 10 bases from J, leaving 7 bases between. Germline V lookup: CDR1 SGHTA, CDR2 FQGNSA. This CDR3 has 12 residues. Written as DNA, the CDR3 is TGTGCCAGCAGCTTCTGGGGGTCACCCCTCCACTTT. It yields the protein CASSFWGSPLHF.

In nucleotides, the CDR3 is TGTGCCAGCAGCGTAGACATACCGACCGGAGAGCAGTACTTC. Translation: CASSVDIPTGEQYF. This chain uses TRBV9 with TRBJ2-7; D not resolved. Trimming cost V 0 bases and J 7 bases, with 14 bases left between them. Germline V CDR1 and CDR2: SGDLS, YYNGEE. The CDR3 length is 14 residues.

The chain carries TRBV7-9 and TRBJ1-1, with D hard to call. Germline CDR1 SEHNR, CDR2 FQNEAQ (reference sequence). V shed 5 bases and J shed 10 bases, with 17 bases lying between them. The CDR3 covers 13 residues. CDR3 DNA sequence: TGTGCCAGCAGCGCCCCCAGAGAGCTAGGAGCTTTCTTT. It encodes CASSAPRELGAFF.

The V gene is TRBV2, the J gene TRBJ1-2; D gene ambiguous. Germline V gives CDR1 SNHLY, CDR2 FYNNEI. Trimming stripped 3 bases from V and 6 bases from J, with 5 bases between. This CDR3 has 11 amino acids. CDR3 nucleotide sequence: TGTGCCAGCAGTGATAGGGATGGCTACACCTTC. Translation: CASSDRDGYTF. The variable domain in full, with the rest retrieved from reference TRBV2 and TRBJ1-2, is EPEVTQTPSHQVTQMGQEVILRCVPISNHLYFYWYRQILGQKVEFLVSFYNNEISEKSEIFDDQFSVERPDGSNFTLKIRSTKLEDSAMYFCASSDRDGYTFGSGTRLTVV.

The chain carries TRBV6-5 and TRBJ2-7, with D tentatively TRBD1 or TRBD2 (6 bases each). Trimming cost V 1 base and J 5 bases, with 9 bases left between them. CDR1 and CDR2 (germline): MNHEY, SVGAGI. The CDR3 covers 13 residues. The CDR3 DNA reads as TGTGCCAGCAGTTACTTCGGGGGCCACGAGCAGTACTTC. Its translation is CASSYFGGHEQYF.